This TCR beta chain emerged from a study of cytomegalovirus exposure and HLA in healthy donors. Study-level points and caveats: The authors assumed roughly uniform sequencing depth across donors for presence/absence analyses.

Germline CDR1 and CDR2: SGHRS and YFSETQ. The CDR3 loop spans 13 amino acids. V lost 7 bases and J lost 2, with 10 bases in between. Both 60 Vbeta primers and 13 Jbeta primers went into the PCR. Libraries were prepared by immunoSEQ multiplex PCR; TCRdb keeps only in-frame clonotypes and omits some of them. The sample contains over 150,000 clones, roughly two thirds of which appear only once. For this clone: What it binds is unknown.

Sequencing used PBMCs. This chain uses TRBV5-1 with TRBJ2-1; unclear D gene. The receptor was isolated from a young woman in good health and CMV-seropositive. The CDR3 DNA sequence: TGCGCCAGCCGTGTCTCTACCTACAATGAGCAGTTCTTC. Amino acid sequence: CASRVSTYNEQFF.